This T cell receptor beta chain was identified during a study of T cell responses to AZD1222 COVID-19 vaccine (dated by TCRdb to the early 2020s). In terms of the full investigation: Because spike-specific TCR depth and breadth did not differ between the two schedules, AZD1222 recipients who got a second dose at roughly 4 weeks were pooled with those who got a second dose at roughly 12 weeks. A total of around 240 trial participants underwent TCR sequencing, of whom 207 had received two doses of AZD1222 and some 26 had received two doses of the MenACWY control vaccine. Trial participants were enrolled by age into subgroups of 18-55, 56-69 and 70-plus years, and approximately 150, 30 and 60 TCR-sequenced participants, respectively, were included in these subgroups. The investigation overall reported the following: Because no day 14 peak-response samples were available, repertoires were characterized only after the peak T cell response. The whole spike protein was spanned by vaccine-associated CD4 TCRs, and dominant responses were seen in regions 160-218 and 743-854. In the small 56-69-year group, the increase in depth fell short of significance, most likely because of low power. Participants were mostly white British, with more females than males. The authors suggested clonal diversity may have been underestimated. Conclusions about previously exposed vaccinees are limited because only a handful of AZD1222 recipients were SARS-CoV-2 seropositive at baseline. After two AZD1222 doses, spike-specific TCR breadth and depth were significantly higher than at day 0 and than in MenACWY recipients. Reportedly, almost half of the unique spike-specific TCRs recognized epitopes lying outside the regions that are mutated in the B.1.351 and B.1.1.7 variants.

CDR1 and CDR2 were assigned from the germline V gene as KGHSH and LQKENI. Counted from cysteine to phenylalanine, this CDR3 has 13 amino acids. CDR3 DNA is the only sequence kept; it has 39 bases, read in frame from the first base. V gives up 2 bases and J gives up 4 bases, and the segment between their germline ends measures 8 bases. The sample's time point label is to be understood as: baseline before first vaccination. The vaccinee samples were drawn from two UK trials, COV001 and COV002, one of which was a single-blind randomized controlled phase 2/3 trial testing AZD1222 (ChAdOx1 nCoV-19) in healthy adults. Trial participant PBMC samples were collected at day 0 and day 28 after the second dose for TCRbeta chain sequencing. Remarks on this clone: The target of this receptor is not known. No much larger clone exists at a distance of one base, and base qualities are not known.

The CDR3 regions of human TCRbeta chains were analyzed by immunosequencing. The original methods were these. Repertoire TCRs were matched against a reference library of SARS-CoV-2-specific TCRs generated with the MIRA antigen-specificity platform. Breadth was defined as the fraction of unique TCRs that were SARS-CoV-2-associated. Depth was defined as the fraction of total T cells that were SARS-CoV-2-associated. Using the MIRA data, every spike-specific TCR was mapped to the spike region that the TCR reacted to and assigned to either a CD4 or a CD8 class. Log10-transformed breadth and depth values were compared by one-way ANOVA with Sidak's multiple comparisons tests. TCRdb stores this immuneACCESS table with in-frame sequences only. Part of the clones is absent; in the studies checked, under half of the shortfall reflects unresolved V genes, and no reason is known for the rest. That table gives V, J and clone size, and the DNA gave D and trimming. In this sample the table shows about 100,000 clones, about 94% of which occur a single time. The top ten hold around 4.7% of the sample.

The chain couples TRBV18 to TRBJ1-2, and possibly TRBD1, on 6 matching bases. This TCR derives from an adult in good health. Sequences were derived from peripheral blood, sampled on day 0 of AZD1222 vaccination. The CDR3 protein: CASSPEDSYGYTF. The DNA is TGTGCCAGCTCACCAGAGGACAGCTATGGCTACACCTTC.